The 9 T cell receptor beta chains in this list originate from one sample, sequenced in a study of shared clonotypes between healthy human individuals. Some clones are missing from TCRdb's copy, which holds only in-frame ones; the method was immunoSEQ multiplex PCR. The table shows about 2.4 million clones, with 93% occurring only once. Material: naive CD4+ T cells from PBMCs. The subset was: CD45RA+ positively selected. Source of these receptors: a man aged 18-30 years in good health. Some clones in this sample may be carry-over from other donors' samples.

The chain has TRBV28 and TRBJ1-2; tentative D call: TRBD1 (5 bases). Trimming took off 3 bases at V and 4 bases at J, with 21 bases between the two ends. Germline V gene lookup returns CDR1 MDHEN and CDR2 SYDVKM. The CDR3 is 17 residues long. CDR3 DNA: TGTGCCAGCAGTTTTCGGACACCCCGGGCAGAGGGCTATGGCTACACCTTC. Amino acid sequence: CASSFRTPRAEGYGYTF.

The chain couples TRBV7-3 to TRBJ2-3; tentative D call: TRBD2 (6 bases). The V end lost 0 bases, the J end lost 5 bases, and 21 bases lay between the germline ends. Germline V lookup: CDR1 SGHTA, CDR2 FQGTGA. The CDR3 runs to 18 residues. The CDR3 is CASSLTGGLTGEGDTQYF. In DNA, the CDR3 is TGTGCCAGCAGCTTAACGGGGGGACTTACGGGAGAAGGAGATACGCAGTATTTT.

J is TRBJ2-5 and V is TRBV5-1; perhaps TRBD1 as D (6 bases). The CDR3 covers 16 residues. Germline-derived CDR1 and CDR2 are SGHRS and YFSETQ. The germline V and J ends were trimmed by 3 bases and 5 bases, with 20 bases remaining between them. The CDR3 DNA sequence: TGCGCCAGCAGCTCAATTCCGGGACAAGGTGGCGAGACCCAGTACTTC. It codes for CASSSIPGQGGETQYF.

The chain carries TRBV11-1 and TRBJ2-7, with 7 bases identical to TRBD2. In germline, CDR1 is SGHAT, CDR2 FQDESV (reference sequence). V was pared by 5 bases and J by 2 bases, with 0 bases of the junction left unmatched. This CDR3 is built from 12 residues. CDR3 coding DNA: TGTGCCAGCAGCCGGGGGGCCTACGAGCAGTACTTC. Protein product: CASSRGAYEQYF.

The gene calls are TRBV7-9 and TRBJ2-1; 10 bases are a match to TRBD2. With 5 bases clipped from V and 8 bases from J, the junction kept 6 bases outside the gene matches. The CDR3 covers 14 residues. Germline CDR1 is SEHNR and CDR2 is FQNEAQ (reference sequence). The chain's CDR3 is CASSRSSGRYEQFF. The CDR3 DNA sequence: TGTGCCAGCAGCCGTTCTAGCGGGAGATATGAGCAGTTCTTC. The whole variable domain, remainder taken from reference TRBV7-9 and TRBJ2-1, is DTGVSQNPRHKITKRGQNVTFRCDPISEHNRLYWYRQTLGQGPEFLTYFQNEAQLEKSRLLSDRFSAERPKGSFSTLEIQRTEQGDSAMYLCASSRSSGRYEQFFGPGTRLTVL.

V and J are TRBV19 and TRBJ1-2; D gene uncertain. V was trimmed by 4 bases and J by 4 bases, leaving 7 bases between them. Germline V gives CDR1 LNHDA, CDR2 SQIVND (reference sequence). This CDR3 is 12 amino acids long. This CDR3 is CASSNPLYGYTF. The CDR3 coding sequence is TGTGCCAGTAGTAACCCCCTCTATGGCTACACCTTC.

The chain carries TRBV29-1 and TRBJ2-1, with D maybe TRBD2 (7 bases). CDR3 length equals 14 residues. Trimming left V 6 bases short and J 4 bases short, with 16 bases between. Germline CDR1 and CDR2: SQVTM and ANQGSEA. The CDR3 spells CSVRGGLLYNEQFF. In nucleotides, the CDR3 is TGCAGCGTGAGGGGGGGGCTTCTTTACAATGAGCAGTTCTTC.

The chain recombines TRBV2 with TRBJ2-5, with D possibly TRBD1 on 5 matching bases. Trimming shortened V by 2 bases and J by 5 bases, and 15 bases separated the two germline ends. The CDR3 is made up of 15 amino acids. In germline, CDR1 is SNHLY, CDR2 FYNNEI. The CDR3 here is CASSEQGSIWETQYF. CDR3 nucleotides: TGTGCCAGCAGTGAACAGGGTTCCATTTGGGAGACCCAGTACTTC.

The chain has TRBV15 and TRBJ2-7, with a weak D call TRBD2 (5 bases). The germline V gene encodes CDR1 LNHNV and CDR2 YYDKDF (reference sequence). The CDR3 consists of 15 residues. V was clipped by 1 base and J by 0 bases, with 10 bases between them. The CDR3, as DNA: TGTGCCACCAGCAGAGGTAGCGATCGCTCCTACGAGCAGTACTTC. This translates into CATSRGSDRSYEQYF. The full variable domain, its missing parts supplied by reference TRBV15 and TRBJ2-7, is DAMVIQNPRYQVTQFGKPVTLSCSQTLNHNVMYWYQQKSSQAPKLLFHYYDKDFNNEADTPDNFQSRRPNTSFCFLDIRSPGLGDTAMYLCATSRGSDRSYEQYFGPGTRLTVT.